This TCR beta chain was sequenced in a study of T-cell reconstitution after alpha-beta-depleted transplantation in children. Germline V lookup: CDR1 SGHRS, CDR2 YFSETQ. J was trimmed by 2 bases and V by 4 bases; bases with no gene match: 12. This CDR3 comprises 18 residues. This sample's TCRbeta library carried unique molecular identifier barcodes. TCRdb independently ran MiXCR on the PCR reads; one entry per CDR3 protein. The sample carries 450,000 to 600,000 distinct CDR3 sequences, approximately 16% recorded once. This TCR derives from a human donor who donated a stem cell graft to a child with acute lymphoblastic leukemia. The chain joins TRBV5-1 to TRBJ2-3; 11 bases line up with TRBD1. Sample: PBMCs from the stem cell graft donor, taken from the stem cell graft. This CDR3 reads CASSPSLWTGGLTDTQYF. Written as DNA, the CDR3 is TGCGCCAGCAGCCCCTCCTTGTGGACAGGGGGCCTCACAGATACGCAGTATTTT.